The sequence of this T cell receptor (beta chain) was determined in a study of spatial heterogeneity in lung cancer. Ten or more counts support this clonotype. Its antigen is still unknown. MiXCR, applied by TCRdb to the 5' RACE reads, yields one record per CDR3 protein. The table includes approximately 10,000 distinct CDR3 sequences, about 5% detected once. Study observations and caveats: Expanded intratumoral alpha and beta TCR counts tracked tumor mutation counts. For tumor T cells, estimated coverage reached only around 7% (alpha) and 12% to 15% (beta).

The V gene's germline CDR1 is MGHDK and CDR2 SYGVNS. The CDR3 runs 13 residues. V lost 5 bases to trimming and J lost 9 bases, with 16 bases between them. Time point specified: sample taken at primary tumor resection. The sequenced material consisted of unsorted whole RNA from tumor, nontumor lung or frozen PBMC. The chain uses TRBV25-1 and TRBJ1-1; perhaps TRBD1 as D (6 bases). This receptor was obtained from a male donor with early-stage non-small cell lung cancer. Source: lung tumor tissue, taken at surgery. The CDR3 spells CASSPPYQGKAFF. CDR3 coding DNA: TGTGCCAGCAGTCCCCCATACCAGGGGAAAGCTTTCTTT.